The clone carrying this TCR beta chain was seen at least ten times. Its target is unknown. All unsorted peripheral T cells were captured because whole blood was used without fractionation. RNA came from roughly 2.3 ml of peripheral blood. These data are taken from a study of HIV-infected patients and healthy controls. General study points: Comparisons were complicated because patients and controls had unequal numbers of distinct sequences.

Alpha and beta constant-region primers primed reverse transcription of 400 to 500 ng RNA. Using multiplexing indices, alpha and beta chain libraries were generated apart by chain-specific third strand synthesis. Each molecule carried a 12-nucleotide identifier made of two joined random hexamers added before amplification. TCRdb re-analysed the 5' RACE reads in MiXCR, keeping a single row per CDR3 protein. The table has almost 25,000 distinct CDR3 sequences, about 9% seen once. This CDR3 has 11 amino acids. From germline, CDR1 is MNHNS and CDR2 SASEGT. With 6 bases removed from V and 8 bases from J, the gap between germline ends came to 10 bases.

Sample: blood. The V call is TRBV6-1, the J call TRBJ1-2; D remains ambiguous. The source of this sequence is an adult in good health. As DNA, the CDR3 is TGTGCCAGCAGGGCCTTTTGGGGCTACACCTTC. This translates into CASRAFWGYTF.